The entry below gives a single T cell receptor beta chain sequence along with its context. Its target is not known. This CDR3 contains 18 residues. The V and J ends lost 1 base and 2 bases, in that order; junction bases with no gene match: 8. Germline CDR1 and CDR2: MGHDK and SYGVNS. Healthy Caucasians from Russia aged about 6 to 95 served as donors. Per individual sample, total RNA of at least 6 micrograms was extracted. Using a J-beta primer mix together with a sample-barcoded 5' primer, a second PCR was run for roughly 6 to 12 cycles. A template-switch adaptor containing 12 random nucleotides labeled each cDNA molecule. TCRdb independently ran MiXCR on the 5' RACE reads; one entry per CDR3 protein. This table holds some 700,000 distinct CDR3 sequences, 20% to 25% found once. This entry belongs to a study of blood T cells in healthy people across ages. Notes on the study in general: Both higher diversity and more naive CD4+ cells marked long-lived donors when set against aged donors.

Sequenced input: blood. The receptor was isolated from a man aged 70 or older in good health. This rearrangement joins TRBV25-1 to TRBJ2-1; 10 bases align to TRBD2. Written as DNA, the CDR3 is TGTGCCAGCAGTGAATTTGCCGGAACTAGCGGGGCCTACAATGAGCAGTTCTTC. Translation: CASSEFAGTSGAYNEQFF.